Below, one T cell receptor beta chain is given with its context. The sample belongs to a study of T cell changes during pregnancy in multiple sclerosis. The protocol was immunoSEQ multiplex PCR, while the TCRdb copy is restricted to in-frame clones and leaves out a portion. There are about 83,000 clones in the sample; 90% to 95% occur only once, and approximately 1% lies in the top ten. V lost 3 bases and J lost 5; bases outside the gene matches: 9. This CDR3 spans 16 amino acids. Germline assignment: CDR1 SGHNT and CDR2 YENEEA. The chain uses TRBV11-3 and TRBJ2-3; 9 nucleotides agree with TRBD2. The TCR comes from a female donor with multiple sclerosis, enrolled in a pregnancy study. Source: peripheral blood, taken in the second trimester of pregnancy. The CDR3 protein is CASSFSAGGSGDTQYF. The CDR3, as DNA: TGTGCCAGCAGCTTTTCAGCGGGAGGCTCGGGAGATACGCAGTATTTT.